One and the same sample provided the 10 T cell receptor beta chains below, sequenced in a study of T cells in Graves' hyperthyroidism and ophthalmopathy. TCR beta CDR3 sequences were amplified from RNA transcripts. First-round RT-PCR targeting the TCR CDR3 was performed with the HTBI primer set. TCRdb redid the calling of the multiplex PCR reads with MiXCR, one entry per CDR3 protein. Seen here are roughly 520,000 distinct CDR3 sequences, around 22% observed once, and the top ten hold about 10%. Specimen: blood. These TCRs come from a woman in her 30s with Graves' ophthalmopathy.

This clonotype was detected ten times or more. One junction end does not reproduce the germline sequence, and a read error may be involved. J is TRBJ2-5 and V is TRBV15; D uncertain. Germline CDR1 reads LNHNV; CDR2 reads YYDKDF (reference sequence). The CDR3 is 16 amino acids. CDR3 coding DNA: TGTGCCACCAGCAGAAACCCCCCGGCCAACCAAGGGACCCAGTACTTC. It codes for CATSRNPPANQGTQYF.

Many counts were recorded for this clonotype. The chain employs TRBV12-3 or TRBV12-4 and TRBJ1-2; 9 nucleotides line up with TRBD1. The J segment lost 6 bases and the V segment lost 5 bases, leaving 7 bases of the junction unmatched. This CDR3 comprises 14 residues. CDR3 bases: TGTGCCAGCAGTCAGGGGACAGGGTCTAATGGCTACACCTTC. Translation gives CASSQGTGSNGYTF.

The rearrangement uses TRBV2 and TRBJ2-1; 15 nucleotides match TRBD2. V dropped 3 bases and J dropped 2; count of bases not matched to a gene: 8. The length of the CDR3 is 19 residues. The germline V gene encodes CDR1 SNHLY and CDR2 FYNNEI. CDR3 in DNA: TGTGCCAGCAGTGATGCCTGGACTAGCGGGGGGGTAACCTACAATGAGCAGTTCTTC. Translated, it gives CASSDAWTSGGVTYNEQFF.

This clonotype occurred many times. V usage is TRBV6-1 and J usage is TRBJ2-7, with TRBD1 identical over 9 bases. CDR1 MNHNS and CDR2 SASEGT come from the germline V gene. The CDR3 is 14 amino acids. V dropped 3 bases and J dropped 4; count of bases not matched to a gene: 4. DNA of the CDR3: TGTGCCAGCAGTGACTACAGGGGGCAGTACGAGCAGTACTTC. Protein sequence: CASSDYRGQYEQYF.

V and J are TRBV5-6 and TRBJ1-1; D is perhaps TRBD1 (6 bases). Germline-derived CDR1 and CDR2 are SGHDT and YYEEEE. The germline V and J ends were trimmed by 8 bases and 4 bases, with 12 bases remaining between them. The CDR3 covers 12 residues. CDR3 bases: TGTGCCAGTACTAAGGGGGGCACTGAAGCTTTCTTT. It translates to CASTKGGTEAFF.

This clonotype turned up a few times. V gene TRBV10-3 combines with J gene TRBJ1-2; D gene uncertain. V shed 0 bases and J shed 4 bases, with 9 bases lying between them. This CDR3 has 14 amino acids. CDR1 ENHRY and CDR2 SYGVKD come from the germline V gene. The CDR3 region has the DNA TGTGCCATCAGTGAGTCGAGGGTGAGCTATGGCTACACCTTC. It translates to CAISESRVSYGYTF.

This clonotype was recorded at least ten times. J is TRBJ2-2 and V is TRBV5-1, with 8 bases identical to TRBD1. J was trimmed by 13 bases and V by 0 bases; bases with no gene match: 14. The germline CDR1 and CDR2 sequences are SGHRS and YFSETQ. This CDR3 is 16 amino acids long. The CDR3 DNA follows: TGCGCCAGCAGCTTGGTGACAGGGGCCATACCCCGGGGGCTGTTTTTT. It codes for CASSLVTGAIPRGLFF.

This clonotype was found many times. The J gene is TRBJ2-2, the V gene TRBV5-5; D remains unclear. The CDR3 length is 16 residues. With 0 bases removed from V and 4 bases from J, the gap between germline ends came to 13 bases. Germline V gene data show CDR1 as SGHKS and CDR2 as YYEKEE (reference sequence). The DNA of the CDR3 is TGTGCCAGCAGCTTGGTAGCAGGTATTGCCACCGGGGAGCTGTTTTTT. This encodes CASSLVAGIATGELFF.

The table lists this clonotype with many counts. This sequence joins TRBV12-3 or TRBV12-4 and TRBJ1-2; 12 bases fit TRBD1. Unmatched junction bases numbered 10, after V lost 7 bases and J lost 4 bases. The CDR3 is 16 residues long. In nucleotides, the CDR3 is TGTGCCAGCAACGTAGGGACAGGGGGCGCGAGCTATGGCTACACCTTC. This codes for CASNVGTGGASYGYTF.

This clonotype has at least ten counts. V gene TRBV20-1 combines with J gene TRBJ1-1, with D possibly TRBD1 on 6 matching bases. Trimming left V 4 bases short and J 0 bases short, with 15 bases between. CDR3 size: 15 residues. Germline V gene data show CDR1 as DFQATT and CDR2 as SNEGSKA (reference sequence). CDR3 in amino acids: CSAIKRGTLNTEAFF. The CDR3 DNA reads TGCAGTGCTATAAAGAGGGGGACATTGAACACTGAAGCTTTCTTT.